The T cell receptor (beta chain) under discussion was sequenced for a study of monozygotic twins with inflammatory bowel disease. Study-level results: IBD patients shared fewer clonotypes with others than healthy twins, especially with disease activity.

Details on this clonotype: The antigen is unknown.

There are 14 residues in the CDR3. CDR1 and CDR2 (germline): SGHRS, YFSETQ. TCRdb reprocessed the 5' RACE reads and keeps a single row for each CDR3 protein, giving no DNA. This listing includes about 160,000 distinct CDR3 sequences. This receptor was obtained from a human donor with ulcerative colitis or Crohn's disease, or a healthy co-twin of an affected twin (not recorded which). Sequencing was performed on blood. The rearrangement links TRBV5-1 to TRBJ2-4. This CDR3 is CASSSDRAKNIQYF.